The 20 T cell receptor beta chains listed next were all sequenced from one sample in a study of identical twins. TCRdb re-called the 5' RACE reads through MiXCR, storing one row per CDR3 protein. There are about 530,000 distinct CDR3 sequences in the sample; roughly 15% occur only once, and around 0.4% lies in the top ten. These data were also reused for a study on yellow fever vaccine responses in identical twins.

The sequencing sample was made of CD4+ T cells sorted from blood. Receptor source: a woman younger than 30 in good health.

At least ten counts were recorded for this clonotype. The chain has TRBV5-1 and TRBJ2-5; 11 bases line up with TRBD2. In germline, CDR1 is SGHRS, CDR2 YFSETQ. CDR3 length: 16 residues. The ends lost 0 bases at V and 1 base at J; junction bases unmatched: 2. CDR3 loop: CASSLALAGGQETQYF. In nucleotides, the CDR3 is TGCGCCAGCAGCTTGGCCCTAGCGGGGGGCCAAGAGACCCAGTACTTC.

The rearrangement links TRBV20-1 to TRBJ2-1, with 7 bases that match TRBD2. The CDR3 is 14 amino acids. The ends lost 6 bases at V and 5 bases at J; junction bases unmatched: 10. Germline values: CDR1 DFQATT, CDR2 SNEGSKA (reference sequence). The DNA for the CDR3 is TGCAGTGCCCCTCGGACTAGACGCAACAATGAGCAGTTCTTC. As protein: CSAPRTRRNNEQFF.

V is TRBV6-1 and J is TRBJ1-2; D remains ambiguous. The germline V gene encodes CDR1 MNHNS and CDR2 SASEGT. Trimming took 4 bases from V and 0 from J, leaving 6 bases between them. The CDR3 extends over 13 amino acids. The CDR3 is CASSGDSNYGYTF. CDR3 coding DNA: TGTGCCAGCAGTGGGGATTCTAACTATGGCTACACCTTC.

This clonotype showed up just a few times. V and J are TRBV5-1 and TRBJ2-3; D could derive from TRBD1 or TRBD2 (5 bases each). The CDR3 has 14 residues. V gave up 3 bases and J gave up 8 bases, with 16 bases separating them. CDR1 and CDR2 from the germline V gene are SGHRS and YFSETQ. The CDR3 DNA reads TGCGCCAGCAGCTCAGGGTCGAGCGGTGGTACGCAGTATTTT. As protein: CASSSGSSGGTQYF.

The rearrangement uses TRBV5-1 and TRBJ2-1; TRBD2 matches at 12 bases. Per germline, CDR1 SGHRS and CDR2 YFSETQ. The CDR3 is 16 amino acids. Trimming removed 4 bases from V and 6 bases from J; junction bases left unmatched: 8. CDR3 sequence (DNA): TGCGCCAGCAGCCCTGCTAGCGGGAGGGCGGCCAATGAGCAGTTCTTC. Translation gives CASSPASGRAANEQFF.

The chain joins TRBV6-1 to TRBJ1-1, with D maybe TRBD1 (6 bases). CDR1 MNHNS and CDR2 SASEGT come from the germline V gene. CDR3 size: 16 residues. V shed 7 bases and J shed 5 bases, with 23 bases lying between them. Here the CDR3 reads CASKHRDKRLRTEAFF. As DNA, the CDR3 is TGTGCCAGCAAACACCGGGACAAACGACTGAGGACTGAAGCTTTCTTT.

The rearrangement links TRBV20-1 to TRBJ2-3; TRBD2 aligns across 7 bases. This CDR3 is 15 amino acids long. The J segment lost 1 base and the V segment lost 2 bases, leaving 6 bases of the junction unmatched. Germline V gene sequence: CDR1 DFQATT, CDR2 SNEGSKA (reference sequence). CDR3 sequence: CSARNLAGRTDTQYF. DNA of the CDR3: TGCAGTGCTAGAAACTTAGCGGGCCGCACAGATACGCAGTATTTT.

The CDR3 DNA reads TGCAGCGTTGGAGGTTCCACCGGGGAGCTGTTTTTT. It is translated as CSVGGSTGELFF. The rearrangement links TRBV29-1 to TRBJ2-2; D remains ambiguous. CDR1 SQVTM and CDR2 ANQGSEA come from the germline V gene. The CDR3 consists of 12 residues. Trimming pared 4 bases from V and 4 bases from J, leaving 7 bases between.

This clonotype was seen at least ten times. The chain has TRBV12-3 or TRBV12-4 and TRBJ2-3; unclear D gene. The CDR3 totals 11 residues. Trimming cost V 6 bases and J 3 bases, with 4 bases left between them. In DNA form, the CDR3 reads TGTGCCAGCAGCGTAACAGATACGCAGTATTTT. It is translated as CASSVTDTQYF.

This rearrangement joins TRBV2 to TRBJ1-4; TRBD1 is a possible D gene (5 bases). There are 12 residues in the CDR3. Trimming stripped 7 bases from V and 7 bases from J, with 10 bases between. From germline, CDR1 is SNHLY and CDR2 FYNNEI. The CDR3 reads CASTRGVEKLFF. CDR3 nucleotides: TGTGCCAGCACACGGGGCGTTGAAAAACTGTTTTTT.

This clonotype showed up many times. The genes are TRBV7-9 and TRBJ2-1; TRBD2 matches at 10 bases. Germline CDR1 reads SEHNR; CDR2 reads FQNEAQ (reference sequence). CDR3 length: 15 amino acids. V was pared by 4 bases and J by 2 bases, with 2 bases of the junction left unmatched. The CDR3 bases are TGTGCCAGCAGCTCCCTAGCGGGAGCCTACAATGAGCAGTTCTTC. Encoded protein: CASSSLAGAYNEQFF.

This rearrangement joins TRBV12-3 or TRBV12-4 to TRBJ2-1; D uncertain. The CDR3 is made up of 14 amino acids. Trimming removed 5 bases from V and 4 bases from J, with 12 bases in between. CDR3 sequence (DNA): TGTGCCAGCAGTACCTGGACCCGATACAATGAGCAGTTCTTC. This codes for CASSTWTRYNEQFF.

This chain uses TRBV2 with TRBJ2-5; a possible D gene is TRBD2 (5 bases). This CDR3 is built from 13 residues. Per germline, CDR1 SNHLY and CDR2 FYNNEI. Trimming removed 4 bases from V and 1 base from J, with 7 bases in between. CDR3 bases: TGTGCCAGCAGTGCCGAGGGCCAAGAGACCCAGTACTTC. This encodes CASSAEGQETQYF.

The rearrangement joins TRBV15 to TRBJ2-1, with no clear D. Between the trimmed V and J ends, which lost 0 bases and 9 bases, there was a span of 12 bases. CDR1 LNHNV and CDR2 YYDKDF come from the germline V gene (reference sequence). This CDR3 spans 14 amino acids. The CDR3 nucleotides read TGTGCCACCAGCAGAGATGTCCAGCTGCGTGAGCAGTTCTTC. Translated, it gives CATSRDVQLREQFF.

This rearrangement joins TRBV6-5 to TRBJ2-7; TRBD2 matches at 9 bases. The junction had 5 bases not matched to a gene; V was cut back by 0 bases and J by 5 bases. The CDR3 spans 15 residues. The germline CDR1 and CDR2 sequences are MNHEY and SVGAGI. The CDR3 is CASSYSTLAGNEQYF. CDR3 DNA: TGTGCCAGCAGTTACTCTACCCTAGCGGGAAACGAGCAGTACTTC.

This clonotype has more than one count but fewer than ten. The chain has TRBV20-1 and TRBJ2-3, with D uncertain. The V and J ends lost 4 bases and 1 base respectively, with 12 bases between them. The CDR3 length is 14 residues. CDR1 and CDR2 (germline): DFQATT, SNEGSKA (reference sequence). This CDR3 is CSANPSWGTDTQYF. CDR3 DNA sequence: TGCAGTGCTAATCCATCCTGGGGCACAGATACGCAGTATTTT.

This clonotype was recorded a few times. CDR3 in amino acids: CASSPGQVADTQYF. The CDR3 coding sequence is TGTGCCAGCAGTCCCGGGCAGGTGGCAGATACGCAGTATTTT. The genes are TRBV6-2 or TRBV6-3 and TRBJ2-3; D gene uncertain. Germline lookup yields CDR1 MNHEY and CDR2 SVGEGT. Deletions cut 5 bases from V and 4 bases from J, with 13 bases between. The CDR3 is 14 amino acids.

This chain links TRBV5-1 with TRBJ1-6; possibly TRBD1 for D (5 bases). This CDR3 has 20 amino acids. Germline CDR1 SGHRS, CDR2 YFSETQ. The V end was cut by 4 bases, the J end by 1 base, with 24 bases between. For the CDR3, the DNA is TGCGCCAGCAGCAGAATCGGGGGGAACGCCGAGAGATCCTATAATTCACCCCTCCACTTT. It is translated as CASSRIGGNAERSYNSPLHF.

The chain is built from TRBV11-2 and TRBJ2-7, with 9 positions matching TRBD1. The V and J ends lost 5 bases and 9 bases, in that order; junction bases with no gene match: 8. This CDR3 contains 13 residues. Per germline, CDR1 SGHAT and CDR2 FQNNGV. The CDR3, as DNA: TGTGCCAGCAGCCCCTCGGGACAGGGCGCGCAGTACTTC. Translating it yields CASSPSGQGAQYF.

The V call is TRBV28, the J call TRBJ2-7; TRBD1 agrees at 8 bases. The junction had 7 bases not matched to a gene; V was cut back by 8 bases and J by 1 base. The CDR3 runs 14 residues. Germline lookup yields CDR1 MDHEN and CDR2 SYDVKM. As DNA, the CDR3 is TGTGCCAGCTGCCCCGGGACAGGATCCTACGAGCAGTACTTC. It translates to CASCPGTGSYEQYF. Together with reference TRBV28 and TRBJ2-7, the CDR3 gives the full variable domain: DVKVTQSSRYLVKRTGEKVFLECVQDMDHENMFWYRQDPGLGLRLIYFSYDVKMKEKGDIPEGYSVSREKKERFSLILESASTNQTSMYLCASCPGTGSYEQYFGPGTRLTVT.